The entry below describes one TCR beta chain. Some clones are missing from TCRdb's copy, which holds only in-frame ones; the method was immunoSEQ multiplex PCR. The sample yields 700,000 or so clones, approximately 85% seen once. The data are from a study of shared T cell receptors in the human thymus. Unmatched junction bases numbered 6, after V lost 8 bases and J lost 0 bases. The CDR3 consists of 14 residues. Germline V lookup: CDR1 MDHEN, CDR2 SYDVKM. The sample was also reused in another study, on human thymus T cells. That paper notes: Donors consisted of healthy Finnish infants (having corrective surgery for congenital heart defects). Resections obtained during corrective heart surgery supplied the thymus tissue. A high degree of thymic repertoire overlap among unrelated individuals was reported in related research.

Sequenced input: thymocytes. The source of this sequence is a girl less than two years old with a congenital heart defect. The V and J genes are TRBV28 and TRBJ2-7; 8 nucleotides match TRBD2. The CDR3: CASDKGTSSYEQYF. The DNA for the CDR3 is TGTGCCAGCGACAAGGGGACTAGCTCCTACGAGCAGTACTTC.